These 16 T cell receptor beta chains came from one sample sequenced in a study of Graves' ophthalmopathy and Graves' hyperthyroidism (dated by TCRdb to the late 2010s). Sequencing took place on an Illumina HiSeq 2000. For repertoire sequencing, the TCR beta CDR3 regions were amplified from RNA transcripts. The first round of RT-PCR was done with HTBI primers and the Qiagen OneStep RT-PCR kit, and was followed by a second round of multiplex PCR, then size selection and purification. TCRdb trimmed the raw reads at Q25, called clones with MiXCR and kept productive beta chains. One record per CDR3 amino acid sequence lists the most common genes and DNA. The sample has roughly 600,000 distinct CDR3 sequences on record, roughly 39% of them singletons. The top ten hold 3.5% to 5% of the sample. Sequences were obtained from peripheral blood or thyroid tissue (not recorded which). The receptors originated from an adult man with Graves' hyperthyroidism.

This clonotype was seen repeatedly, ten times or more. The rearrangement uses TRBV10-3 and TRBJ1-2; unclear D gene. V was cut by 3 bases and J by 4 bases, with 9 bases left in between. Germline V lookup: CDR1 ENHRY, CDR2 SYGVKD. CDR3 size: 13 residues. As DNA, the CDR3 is TGTGCCATCAGTGACGCCACAAGCTATGGCTACACCTTC. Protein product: CAISDATSYGYTF.

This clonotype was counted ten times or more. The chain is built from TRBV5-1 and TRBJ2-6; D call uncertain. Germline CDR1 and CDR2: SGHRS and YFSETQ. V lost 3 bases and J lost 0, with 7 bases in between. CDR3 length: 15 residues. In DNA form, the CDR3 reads TGCGCCAGCAGCTCTTCGGTCTCTGGGGCCAACGTCCTGACTTTC. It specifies CASSSSVSGANVLTF.

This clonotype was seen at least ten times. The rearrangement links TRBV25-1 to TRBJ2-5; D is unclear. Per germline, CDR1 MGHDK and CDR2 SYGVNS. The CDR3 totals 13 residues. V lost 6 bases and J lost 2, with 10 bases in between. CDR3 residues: CASRLGPQETQYF. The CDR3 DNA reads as TGTGCCAGCAGGTTAGGTCCACAAGAGACCCAGTACTTC.

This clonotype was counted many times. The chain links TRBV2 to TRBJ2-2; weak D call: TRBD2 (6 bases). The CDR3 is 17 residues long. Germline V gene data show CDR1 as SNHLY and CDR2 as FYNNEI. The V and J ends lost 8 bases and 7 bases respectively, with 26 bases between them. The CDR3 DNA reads TGTGCCAGCGGGGGGACGCTCAAAACGTTGGTGAGCGGGGAGCTGTTTTTT. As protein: CASGGTLKTLVSGELFF. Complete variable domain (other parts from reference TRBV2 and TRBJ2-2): EPEVTQTPSHQVTQMGQEVILRCVPISNHLYFYWYRQILGQKVEFLVSFYNNEISEKSEIFDDQFSVERPDGSNFTLKIRSTKLEDSAMYFCASGGTLKTLVSGELFFGEGSRLTVL.

CDR3 nucleotide sequence: TGTGCCAGCAGTCGGGGAGGGGGAGAGACCCAGTACTTC. It specifies CASSRGGGETQYF. The chain is built from TRBV28 and TRBJ2-5; tentative D call: TRBD2 (7 bases). This CDR3 spans 13 amino acids. Per the germline V gene, CDR1 is MDHEN and CDR2 is SYDVKM. V was trimmed by 5 bases and J by 4 bases, leaving 11 bases between them.

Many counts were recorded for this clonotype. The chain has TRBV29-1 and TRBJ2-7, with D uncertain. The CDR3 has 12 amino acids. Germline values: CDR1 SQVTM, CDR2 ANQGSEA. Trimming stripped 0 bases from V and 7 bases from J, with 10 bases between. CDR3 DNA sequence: TGCAGCGTTGAAGAAAGGGCGGAGGAGCAGTACTTC. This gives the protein CSVEERAEEQYF.

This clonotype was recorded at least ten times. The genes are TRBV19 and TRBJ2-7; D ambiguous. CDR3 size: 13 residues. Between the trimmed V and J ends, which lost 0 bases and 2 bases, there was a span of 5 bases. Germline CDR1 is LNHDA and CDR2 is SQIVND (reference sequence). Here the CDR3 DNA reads TGTGCCAGTAGTATAGACAGGACCTACGAGCAGTACTTC. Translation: CASSIDRTYEQYF.

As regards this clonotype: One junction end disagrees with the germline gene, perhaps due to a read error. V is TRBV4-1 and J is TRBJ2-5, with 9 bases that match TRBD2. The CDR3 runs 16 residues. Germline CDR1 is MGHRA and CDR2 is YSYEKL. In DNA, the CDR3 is TGTGCCGGCGGCTTAGACCCTAGCGGGGCCCAAGAGACCCAGTACTTC. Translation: CAGGLDPSGAQETQYF.

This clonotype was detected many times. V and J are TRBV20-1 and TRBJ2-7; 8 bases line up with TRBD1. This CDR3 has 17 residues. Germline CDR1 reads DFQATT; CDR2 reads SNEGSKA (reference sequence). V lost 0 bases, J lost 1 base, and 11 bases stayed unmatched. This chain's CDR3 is CSARDKGQGAGSYEQYF. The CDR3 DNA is TGCAGTGCTAGAGATAAGGGGCAGGGGGCGGGGTCCTACGAGCAGTACTTC.

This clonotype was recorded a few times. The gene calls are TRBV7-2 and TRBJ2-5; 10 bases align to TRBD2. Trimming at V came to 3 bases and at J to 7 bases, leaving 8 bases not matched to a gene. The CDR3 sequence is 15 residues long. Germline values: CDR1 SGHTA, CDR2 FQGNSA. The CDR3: CASSFTSGAMGTQYF. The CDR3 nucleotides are TGTGCCAGCAGCTTTACTAGCGGGGCGATGGGGACCCAGTACTTC.

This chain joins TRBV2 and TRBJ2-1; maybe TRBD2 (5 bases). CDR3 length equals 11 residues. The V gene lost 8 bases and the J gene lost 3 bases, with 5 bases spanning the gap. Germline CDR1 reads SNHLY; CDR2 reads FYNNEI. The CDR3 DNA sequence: TGTGCCAGCGGACTCTACAATGAGCAGTTCTTC. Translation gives CASGLYNEQFF.

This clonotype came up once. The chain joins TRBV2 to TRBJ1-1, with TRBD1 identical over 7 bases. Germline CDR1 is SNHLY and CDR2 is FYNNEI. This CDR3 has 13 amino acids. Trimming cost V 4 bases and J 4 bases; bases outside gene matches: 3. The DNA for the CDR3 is TGTGCCAGCAGTGGGGGGACAGTCACTGAAGCTTTCTTT. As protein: CASSGGTVTEAFF. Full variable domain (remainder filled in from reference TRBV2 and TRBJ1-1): EPEVTQTPSHQVTQMGQEVILRCVPISNHLYFYWYRQILGQKVEFLVSFYNNEISEKSEIFDDQFSVERPDGSNFTLKIRSTKLEDSAMYFCASSGGTVTEAFFGQGTRLTVV.

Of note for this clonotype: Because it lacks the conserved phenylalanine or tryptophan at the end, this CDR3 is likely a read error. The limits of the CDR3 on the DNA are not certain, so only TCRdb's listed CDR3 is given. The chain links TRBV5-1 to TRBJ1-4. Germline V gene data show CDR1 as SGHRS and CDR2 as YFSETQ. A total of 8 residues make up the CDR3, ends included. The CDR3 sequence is CASSLGVY.

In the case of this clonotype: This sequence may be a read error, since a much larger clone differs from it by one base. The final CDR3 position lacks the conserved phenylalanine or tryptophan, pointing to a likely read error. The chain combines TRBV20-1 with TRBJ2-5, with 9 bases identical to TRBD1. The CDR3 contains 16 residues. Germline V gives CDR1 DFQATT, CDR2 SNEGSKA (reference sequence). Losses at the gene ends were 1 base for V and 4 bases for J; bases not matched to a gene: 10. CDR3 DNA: TGCAGTGCTAGAGTCCGAGACAGGGGGTATTCAGAGACCCAGTACTCC. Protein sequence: CSARVRDRGYSETQYS.

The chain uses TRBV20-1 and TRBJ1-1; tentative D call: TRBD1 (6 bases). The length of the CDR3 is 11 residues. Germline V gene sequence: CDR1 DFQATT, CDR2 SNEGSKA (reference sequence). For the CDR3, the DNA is TGCAGCGCCTCGACAGGAGCTGAAGCTTTCTTT. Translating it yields CSASTGAEAFF.

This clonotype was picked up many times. The CDR3 sequence: CASSPRDRGGNTIYF. For the CDR3, the DNA is TGTGCCAGCAGCCCCCGGGACAGGGGCGGAAACACCATATATTTT. The chain uses TRBV7-2 and TRBJ1-3; 10 nucleotides align to TRBD1. The length of the CDR3 is 15 residues. V lost 5 bases to trimming and J lost 4 bases; unmatched junction nucleotides: 5. CDR1 and CDR2 (germline): SGHTA, FQGNSA.